These T cell receptor beta chains were read from a single sample in a study of T cell responses to AZD1222 COVID-19 vaccine. Sequencing was performed with immunoSEQ multiplex PCR; in TCRdb, only in-frame clones are kept and a portion is missing. The table includes 57,000 or so clones, about 83% detected once. This specimen consisted of peripheral blood, obtained 28 days after the second AZD1222 dose. The receptors here all came from an adult who received the AZD1222 COVID-19 vaccine. The CDR3 runs from the conserved cysteine through the conserved F or W. D genes are given only for firm matches. Size is omitted from some rows. Given values are once, few, many or a class for expanded clones.

TGTGCCCAAGGTCTGGGGGGCTACGAGCAGTACTTC,CAQGLGGYEQYF,TRBJ2-7,-,-,TRBV30
TGTGCCAGCAGGGATGGGACGGCAACTAATGAAAAACTGTTTTTT,CASRDGTATNEKLFF,TRBJ1-4,-,-,TRBV6-5
TGTGCCACCAGCAGAGTCAGACAGAGCACAGATACGCAGTATTTT,CATSRVRQSTDTQYF,TRBJ2-3,-,-,TRBV15
TGTGCCAGCAGCTTAGTGAATCAGATCAATGAAGCTTTCTTT,CASSLVNQINEAFF,TRBJ1-1,few,-,TRBV7-9
TGTGCCAGCAGCTTACAGGGGGTTGGGACCGGGGAGCTGTTTTTT,CASSLQGVGTGELFF,TRBJ2-2,-,TRBD1,TRBV3-1/TRBV3-2
TGTGCCAGCTCACCGTTATCCGGGACAGGGCTTAACAATCAGCCCCAGCATTTT,CASSPLSGTGLNNQPQHF,TRBJ1-5,-,TRBD1,TRBV18
TGTGCCAGCAGCCCTCGCCCTTCTGGCAGTCAAGAGACCCAGTACTTC,CASSPRPSGSQETQYF,TRBJ2-5,-,-,TRBV9
TGTGCCAGCCTCGGAGGAGCTAATGAAAAACTGTTTTTT,CASLGGANEKLFF,TRBJ1-4,-,-,TRBV6-5
TGTGCCAGCAGCTTAGGGGGGGGAGGTGTAGATGAGCAGTTCTTC,CASSLGGGGVDEQFF,TRBJ2-1,-,TRBD2,TRBV11-2
TGTGCCAGCAGTCGGGACGCAGGCTATGGCTACACCTTC,CASSRDAGYGYTF,TRBJ1-2,-,-,TRBV12-3/TRBV12-4
TGCGCCAGCAGCCCGAACCCCCAGGGGGCCGGAGGAAACACCATATATTTT,CASSPNPQGAGGNTIYF,TRBJ1-3,once,TRBD1,TRBV5-1
TGCAGTGCAAGTAGTTGGGACGAGCAGTACTTC,CSASSWDEQYF,TRBJ2-7,-,-,TRBV20-1
TGTGCCAGCAGTCAGGGGGCCTCCGGGGAGCTGTTTTTT,CASSQGASGELFF,TRBJ2-2,-,TRBD1,TRBV7-3
TGTGCCAGCTCATCGACAGGGGGCGATCATATGAACACTGAAGCTTTCTTT,CASSSTGGDHMNTEAFF,TRBJ1-1,-,TRBD1,TRBV18
TGTGCCAGTACTCCCGGGACAGGGGGCTCCTACGAGCAGTACTTC,CASTPGTGGSYEQYF,TRBJ2-7,-,TRBD1,TRBV19
TGTGCCACCAGCAGAGCGGGGCAGCTTATGAACACTGAAGCTTTCTTT,CATSRAGQLMNTEAFF,TRBJ1-1,-,-,TRBV15
TGTGCCAGCAGTCCCCGACCTTATAGCAATCAGCCCCAGCATTTT,CASSPRPYSNQPQHF,TRBJ1-5,-,-,TRBV6-5
TGTGCCATCAGTGAGCCTGGGGGGCGGGACACTGAAGCTTTCTTT,CAISEPGGRDTEAFF,TRBJ1-1,-,-,TRBV10-3
TGTGCCAGCAGCTTGGAGCTAGCCGACGAGCAGTACTTC,CASSLELADEQYF,TRBJ2-7,-,-,TRBV5-6
TGTGCCAGCAGCTTCTCCGGGACAGGGGATGAAAAACTGTTTTTT,CASSFSGTGDEKLFF,TRBJ1-4,-,TRBD1,TRBV3-1/TRBV3-2
TGTGCCAGCAGCGATCCGGGTTCCGGTAATGAAAAACTGTTTTTT,CASSDPGSGNEKLFF,TRBJ1-4,-,-,TRBV9
TGTGCCAGCAGATCTAGCGGGGGGGCCAGGAGTGAGCAGTTCTTC,CASRSSGGARSEQFF,TRBJ2-1,-,TRBD2,TRBV11-2
TGTGCCAGCAGTGAACAAGCAGGGGGGAACACTGAAGCTTTCTTT,CASSEQAGGNTEAFF,TRBJ1-1,-,TRBD1,TRBV2
TGTGCCAGCAGCTTAGGGCAAGAGACCCAGTACTTC,CASSLGQETQYF,TRBJ2-5,-,-,TRBV11-3
TGTGCCAGCTCACCCAACTCGGGACAGGGATCCGAAGCTTTCTTT,CASSPNSGQGSEAFF,TRBJ1-1,-,TRBD1,TRBV18
TGCGCCAGCAGCCAAGTGGGGAGGGGAGCGAACACTGAAGCTTTCTTT,CASSQVGRGANTEAFF,TRBJ1-1,-,-,TRBV4-3
TGTGCCAGCTCACCACCGGGGCGAGGCTATGGCTACACCTTC,CASSPPGRGYGYTF,TRBJ1-2,-,-,TRBV18
TGTGCCAGCAGCTCTGGCCAGGGGGGAACCTACGAGCAGTACTTC,CASSSGQGGTYEQYF,TRBJ2-7,-,-,TRBV7-9
TGTGCCAGTAGTGTGGGGGGTTCCCAAGAGACCCAGTACTTC,CASSVGGSQETQYF,TRBJ2-5,-,-,TRBV19
TGTGCCACCAGTTGGACTAGCGGTTCCTACGAGCAGTACTTC,CATSWTSGSYEQYF,TRBJ2-7,-,TRBD2,TRBV15
TGTGCCTGCACCGGGGGTCCAGATACGCAGTATTTT,CACTGGPDTQYF,TRBJ2-3,-,-,TRBV30
TGCGCCAGCAGCCAAGAAACTGCCACAGATACGCAGTATTTT,CASSQETATDTQYF,TRBJ2-3,few,-,TRBV4-3
TGTGCCAGCAGCTTGGCAGGGGTGGATGGCTACACCTTC,CASSLAGVDGYTF,TRBJ1-2,once,-,TRBV5-4
TGTGCCAGCAGCGTACTAGCGGGCACCGGGGAGCTGTTTTTT,CASSVLAGTGELFF,TRBJ2-2,-,TRBD2,TRBV9
TGTGCCAGCGGACTAAAGGAGGGCAATCAGCCCCAGCATTTT,CASGLKEGNQPQHF,TRBJ1-5,-,-,TRBV6-5
TGTGCCAGCAGAGCCGGGACGGAGAATGGCTACACCTTC,CASRAGTENGYTF,TRBJ1-2,-,-,TRBV2
TGTGCCACCAGCAGAGATCTCCCCAGGGAGGACACTGAAGCTTTCTTT,CATSRDLPREDTEAFF,TRBJ1-1,-,-,TRBV15
TGTGCCAGCAGCCAACAGGGGGCAGGCGATCAGCCCCAGCATTTT,CASSQQGAGDQPQHF,TRBJ1-5,few,TRBD1,TRBV4-2
TGTGCCAGCAGCCGGGACCCGAACACAGATACGCAGTATTTT,CASSRDPNTDTQYF,TRBJ2-3,-,-,TRBV9
TGTGCCAGCAGTTACTCGACAGGAATTTATAATTCACCCCTCCACTTT,CASSYSTGIYNSPLHF,TRBJ1-6,-,-,TRBV6-5
TGTGCCAGCAGCTGGCAGGGAACAACTAATGAAAAACTGTTTTTT,CASSWQGTTNEKLFF,TRBJ1-4,few,-,TRBV7-9
TGTGCCAGCAGCTTGCCCAGGGCCTCCTATAATTCACCCCTCCACTTT,CASSLPRASYNSPLHF,TRBJ1-6,once,-,TRBV5-6
TGTGCCAGTAGTATAGAGAAGGGTCCTAGAGATGGCTACACCTTC,CASSIEKGPRDGYTF,TRBJ1-2,-,-,TRBV19
TGTGCCAGCGGCCGGGACAGGGACTCTGGCTACACCTTC,CASGRDRDSGYTF,TRBJ1-2,-,TRBD1,TRBV7-2
TGTGCCAGTAGTATGCCAGGGAGAAACAATCAGCCCCAGCATTTT,CASSMPGRNNQPQHF,TRBJ1-5,-,-,TRBV19
TGTGCCATCCGTGCAACGGACAGGGAGGCCGAAAAACTGTTTTTT,CAIRATDREAEKLFF,TRBJ1-4,-,TRBD1,TRBV10-3
TGTGCCAGCAGTCCTGCTGGACAGGCCACCGGGGAGCTGTTTTTT,CASSPAGQATGELFF,TRBJ2-2,few,TRBD1,TRBV28
TGTGCCAGCAGGTCCGGGCCTAATTCACCCCTCCACTTT,CASRSGPNSPLHF,TRBJ1-6,-,-,TRBV7-2
TGTGCCAGCAGTTTATCCGGGGAGAGCGAGCAGTACTTC,CASSLSGESEQYF,TRBJ2-7,-,-,TRBV12-3/TRBV12-4
TGTGCCAGCTCATCGGGACTAGCGGGCACCAACACCGGGGAGCTGTTTTTT,CASSSGLAGTNTGELFF,TRBJ2-2,few,TRBD2,TRBV18
TGTGCCAGCTCTCAGACGACAGGGATCTCCTACGAGCAGTACTTC,CASSQTTGISYEQYF,TRBJ2-7,once,TRBD1,TRBV18